The rows below give T cell receptor beta chains drawn from one sample of a study of shared T cell receptors in the human thymus. Sequencing was performed with immunoSEQ multiplex PCR; in TCRdb, only in-frame clones are kept and a portion is missing. There are about 730,000 clones in the sample; approximately 83% occur only once, and roughly 0.01% lies in the top ten. These data were also filed under a second study, of human thymus T cells.

The material sequenced was thymocytes. The receptors here all came from a girl under three years old with a congenital heart defect. The CDR3 runs from the conserved cysteine through the conserved F or W. D genes are given only for firm matches. Clone size, where shown, is once, few, many, or a class for clones that have expanded.

d_gene: .; j_gene: TRBJ2-6; v_gene: TRBV4-1; abundance: .; CDR3aa: CASSQISGANVLTF; CDR3nt: TGCGCCAGCAGCCAAATATCCGGGGCCAACGTCCTGACTTTC
d_gene: TRBD1; j_gene: TRBJ2-3; v_gene: TRBV7-2; abundance: .; CDR3aa: CASSLGTGLGEVDTQYF; CDR3nt: TGTGCCAGCAGCTTGGGGACAGGGTTGGGGGAAGTAGATACGCAGTATTTT
d_gene: TRBD1; j_gene: TRBJ1-2; v_gene: TRBV2; abundance: .; CDR3aa: CASKIRDSGNYGYTF; CDR3nt: TGTGCCAGCAAGATTCGGGACAGCGGAAACTATGGCTACACCTTC
d_gene: .; j_gene: TRBJ1-1; v_gene: TRBV12-5; abundance: .; CDR3aa: CASGPDRNTEAFF; CDR3nt: TGTGCTAGTGGCCCGGACAGGAACACTGAAGCTTTCTTT
d_gene: TRBD1; j_gene: TRBJ2-1; v_gene: TRBV6-1; abundance: .; CDR3aa: CASVRGLLSYNEQFF; CDR3nt: TGTGCCAGCGTAAGGGGGCTTCTCTCCTACAATGAGCAGTTCTTC
d_gene: TRBD2; j_gene: TRBJ2-1; v_gene: TRBV6-5; abundance: .; CDR3aa: CASSPPGGQQFF; CDR3nt: TGTGCCAGCAGCCCCCCGGGGGGGCAGCAGTTCTTC
d_gene: TRBD1; j_gene: TRBJ1-4; v_gene: TRBV5-5; abundance: few; CDR3aa: CASSLVGQDDEKLFF; CDR3nt: TGTGCCAGCAGCTTGGTAGGACAGGACGATGAAAAACTGTTTTTT
d_gene: TRBD2; j_gene: TRBJ2-3; v_gene: TRBV4-3; abundance: .; CDR3aa: CASSPIRDYPITDTQYF; CDR3nt: TGCGCCAGCAGCCCTATCCGGGACTATCCTATCACAGATACGCAGTATTTT
d_gene: TRBD1; j_gene: TRBJ1-2; v_gene: TRBV5-4; abundance: .; CDR3aa: CASSLGRTGDAYGYTF; CDR3nt: TGTGCCAGCAGCTTGGGTCGGACAGGGGATGCCTATGGCTACACCTTC
d_gene: TRBD1; j_gene: TRBJ1-4; v_gene: TRBV4-1; abundance: .; CDR3aa: CASSHSTGGTTNEKLFF; CDR3nt: TGCGCCAGCAGCCACTCGACAGGGGGAACAACTAATGAAAAACTGTTTTTT
d_gene: TRBD1; j_gene: TRBJ2-1; v_gene: TRBV19; abundance: .; CDR3aa: CASSIRPGQDNEQFF; CDR3nt: TGTGCCAGTAGTATTCGTCCGGGACAGGACAATGAGCAGTTCTTC
d_gene: TRBD1; j_gene: TRBJ1-3; v_gene: TRBV7-7; abundance: .; CDR3aa: CASSLAPGQIRAGNTIYF; CDR3nt: TGTGCTAGCAGCTTAGCCCCGGGACAGATAAGGGCTGGAAACACCATATATTTT
d_gene: .; j_gene: TRBJ2-1; v_gene: TRBV6-5; abundance: .; CDR3aa: CASSYAGNEQFF; CDR3nt: TGTGCCAGCAGTTACGCCGGGAATGAGCAGTTCTTC
d_gene: .; j_gene: TRBJ1-4; v_gene: TRBV6-1; abundance: .; CDR3aa: CASSGGLCPTNEKLFF; CDR3nt: TGTGCCAGCAGTGGGGGACTGTGCCCAACTAATGAAAAACTGTTTTTT
d_gene: TRBD1; j_gene: TRBJ1-3; v_gene: TRBV19; abundance: .; CDR3aa: CASRTGSAGNTIYF; CDR3nt: TGTGCCAGTAGGACAGGGTCAGCTGGAAACACCATATATTTT
d_gene: TRBD2; j_gene: TRBJ2-1; v_gene: TRBV6-4; abundance: .; CDR3aa: CASSPTSGGYNEQFF; CDR3nt: TGTGCCAGCAGTCCAACTAGCGGGGGGTACAATGAGCAGTTCTTC
d_gene: TRBD2; j_gene: TRBJ2-5; v_gene: TRBV5-3; abundance: .; CDR3aa: CARSLAGTSNQETQYF; CDR3nt: TGTGCCAGAAGCTTGGCAGGGACTAGCAACCAAGAGACCCAGTACTTC
d_gene: .; j_gene: TRBJ2-7; v_gene: TRBV4-3; abundance: .; CDR3aa: CASSPKRGSPSSYEQYF; CDR3nt: TGCGCCAGCAGCCCAAAGAGAGGGTCGCCCTCCTCCTACGAGCAGTACTTC
d_gene: .; j_gene: TRBJ1-4; v_gene: TRBV4-1; abundance: .; CDR3aa: CASSQDIYAARAEKLFF; CDR3nt: TGCGCCAGCAGCCAAGATATTTATGCGGCGCGGGCTGAAAAACTGTTTTTT
d_gene: TRBD1; j_gene: TRBJ1-6; v_gene: TRBV19; abundance: .; CDR3aa: CASRDRSYNSPLHF; CDR3nt: TGTGCCAGCCGGGACAGGTCCTATAATTCACCCCTCCACTTT
d_gene: .; j_gene: TRBJ2-7; v_gene: TRBV7-8; abundance: .; CDR3aa: CASSLVGKLLTYEQYF; CDR3nt: TGTGCCAGCAGCTTAGTGGGCAAACTCCTTACCTACGAGCAGTACTTC
d_gene: TRBD1; j_gene: TRBJ1-1; v_gene: TRBV15; abundance: .; CDR3aa: CATSRDQRQGGDTEAFF; CDR3nt: TGTGCCACCAGCAGAGATCAGCGACAGGGGGGAGACACTGAAGCTTTCTTT
d_gene: .; j_gene: TRBJ1-6; v_gene: TRBV2; abundance: .; CDR3aa: CAIGTKSPLHF; CDR3nt: TGTGCCATAGGGACAAAATCACCCCTCCACTTT
d_gene: .; j_gene: TRBJ2-5; v_gene: TRBV5-1; abundance: .; CDR3aa: CASSPGQGVLETQYF; CDR3nt: TGCGCCAGCAGCCCCGGGCAGGGTGTTTTGGAGACCCAGTACTTC
d_gene: .; j_gene: TRBJ1-2; v_gene: TRBV29-1; abundance: .; CDR3aa: CSVETHTKVFYGYTF; CDR3nt: TGCAGCGTTGAAACACACACGAAAGTTTTTTATGGCTACACCTTC
d_gene: TRBD1; j_gene: TRBJ1-2; v_gene: TRBV13; abundance: .; CDR3aa: CASSLGPYRGSTGGYTF; CDR3nt: TGTGCCAGCAGCTTAGGCCCCTACAGGGGGTCCACGGGGGGCTACACCTTC
d_gene: .; j_gene: TRBJ1-2; v_gene: TRBV6-1; abundance: .; CDR3aa: CASSESEGGAGALVPRGYTF; CDR3nt: TGTGCCAGCAGTGAATCAGAGGGTGGGGCAGGGGCCCTAGTTCCCAGAGGCTACACCTTC
d_gene: TRBD1; j_gene: TRBJ1-2; v_gene: TRBV18; abundance: .; CDR3aa: CASSPQGGHYGYTF; CDR3nt: TGTGCCAGCTCACCACAAGGGGGCCACTATGGCTACACCTTC
d_gene: .; j_gene: TRBJ1-6; v_gene: TRBV27; abundance: .; CDR3aa: CASSLCQGSSYNSPLHF; CDR3nt: TGTGCCAGCAGTTTATGTCAGGGGAGCTCCTATAATTCACCCCTCCACTTT
d_gene: .; j_gene: TRBJ1-1; v_gene: TRBV18; abundance: .; CDR3aa: CASSYLGRENTEAFF; CDR3nt: TGTGCCAGCTCGTACCTGGGCAGGGAGAACACTGAAGCTTTCTTT
d_gene: .; j_gene: TRBJ1-1; v_gene: TRBV5-8; abundance: .; CDR3aa: CASSPTENTEAFF; CDR3nt: TGTGCCAGCAGCCCCACAGAGAACACTGAAGCTTTCTTT
d_gene: TRBD1; j_gene: TRBJ1-2; v_gene: TRBV18; abundance: .; CDR3aa: CASSPPGGVTNYGYTF; CDR3nt: TGTGCCAGCTCACCCCCAGGGGGCGTGACTAACTATGGCTACACCTTC
d_gene: .; j_gene: TRBJ2-7; v_gene: TRBV20-1; abundance: .; CDR3aa: CSASAVSEQYF; CDR3nt: TGCAGTGCTAGTGCCGTGAGCGAGCAGTACTTC
d_gene: .; j_gene: TRBJ2-1; v_gene: TRBV11-2; abundance: .; CDR3aa: CASSLIRRGSYNEQFF; CDR3nt: TGTGCCAGCAGCTTAATTAGGCGGGGCTCCTACAATGAGCAGTTCTTC
d_gene: .; j_gene: TRBJ2-3; v_gene: TRBV6-9; abundance: few; CDR3aa: CASSSPVGVSRADTQYF; CDR3nt: TGTGCCAGCAGCTCTCCTGTAGGGGTTTCTAGGGCAGATACGCAGTATTTT
d_gene: TRBD2; j_gene: TRBJ2-1; v_gene: TRBV6-5; abundance: .; CDR3aa: CASIAGGRNEQFF; CDR3nt: TGTGCCAGCATAGCGGGGGGGCGGAATGAGCAGTTCTTC